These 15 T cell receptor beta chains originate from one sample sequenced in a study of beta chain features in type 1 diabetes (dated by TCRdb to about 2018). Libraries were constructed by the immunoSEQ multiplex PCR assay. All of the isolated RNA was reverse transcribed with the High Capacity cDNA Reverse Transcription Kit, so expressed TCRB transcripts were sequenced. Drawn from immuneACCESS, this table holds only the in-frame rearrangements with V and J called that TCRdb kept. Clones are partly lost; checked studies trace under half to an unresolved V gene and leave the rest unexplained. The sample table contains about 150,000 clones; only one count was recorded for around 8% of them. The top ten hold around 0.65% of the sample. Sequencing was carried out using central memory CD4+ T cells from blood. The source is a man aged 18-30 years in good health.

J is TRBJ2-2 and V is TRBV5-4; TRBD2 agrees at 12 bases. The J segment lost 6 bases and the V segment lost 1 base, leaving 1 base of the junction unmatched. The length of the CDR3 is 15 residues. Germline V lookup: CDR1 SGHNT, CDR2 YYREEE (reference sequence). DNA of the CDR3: TGTGCCAGCAGCTTGACTAGCGGGGGGTCCGGGGAGCTGTTTTTT. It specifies CASSLTSGGSGELFF.

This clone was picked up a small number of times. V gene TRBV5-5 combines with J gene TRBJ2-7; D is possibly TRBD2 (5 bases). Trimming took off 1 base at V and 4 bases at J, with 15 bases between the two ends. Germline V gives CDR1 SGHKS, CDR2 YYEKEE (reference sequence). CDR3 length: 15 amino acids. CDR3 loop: CASSLSTNAGYEQYF. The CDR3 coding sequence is TGTGCCAGCAGCTTGTCGACTAACGCCGGGTACGAGCAGTACTTC.

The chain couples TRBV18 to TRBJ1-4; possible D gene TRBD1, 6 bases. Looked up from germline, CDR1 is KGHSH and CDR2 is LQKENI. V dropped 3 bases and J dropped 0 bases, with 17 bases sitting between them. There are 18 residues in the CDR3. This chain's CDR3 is CASSPVPSRDTTNEKLFF. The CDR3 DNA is TGTGCCAGCTCACCTGTCCCATCCCGGGACACAACTAATGAAAAACTGTTTTTT. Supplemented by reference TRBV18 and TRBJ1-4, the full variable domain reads NAGVMQNPRHLVRRRGQEARLRCSPMKGHSHVYWYRQLPEEGLKFMVYLQKENIIDESGMPKERFSAEFPKEGPSILRIQQVVRGDSAAYFCASSPVPSRDTTNEKLFFGSGTQLSVL.

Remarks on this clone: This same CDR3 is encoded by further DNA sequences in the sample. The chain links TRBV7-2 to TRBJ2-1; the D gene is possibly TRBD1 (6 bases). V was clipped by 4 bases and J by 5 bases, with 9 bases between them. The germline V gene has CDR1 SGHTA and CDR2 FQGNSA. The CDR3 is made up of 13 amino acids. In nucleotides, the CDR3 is TGTGCCAGCAGCTCCGGACAGAACAATGAGCAGTTCTTC. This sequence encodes CASSSGQNNEQFF.

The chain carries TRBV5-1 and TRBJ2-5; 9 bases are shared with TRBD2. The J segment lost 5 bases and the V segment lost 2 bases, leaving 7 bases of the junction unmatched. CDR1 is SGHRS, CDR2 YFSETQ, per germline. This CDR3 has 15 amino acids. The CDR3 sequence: CASSLLLAGDETQYF. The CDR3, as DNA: TGCGCCAGCAGCTTACTTTTAGCGGGAGACGAGACCCAGTACTTC.

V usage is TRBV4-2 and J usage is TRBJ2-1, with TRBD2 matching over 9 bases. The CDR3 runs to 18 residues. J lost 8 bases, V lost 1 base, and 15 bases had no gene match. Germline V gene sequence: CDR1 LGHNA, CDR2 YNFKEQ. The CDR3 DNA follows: TGTGCCAGCAGCCAAGGGCTTTACGGGACTAGCATGTTCCATGAGCAGTTCTTC. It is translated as CASSQGLYGTSMFHEQFF.

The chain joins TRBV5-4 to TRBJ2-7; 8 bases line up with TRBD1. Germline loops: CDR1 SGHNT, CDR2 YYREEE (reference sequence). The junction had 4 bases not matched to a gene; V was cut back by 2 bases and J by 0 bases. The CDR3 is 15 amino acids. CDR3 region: CASSLAGGFSYEQYF. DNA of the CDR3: TGTGCCAGCAGCTTAGCAGGGGGCTTCTCCTACGAGCAGTACTTC.

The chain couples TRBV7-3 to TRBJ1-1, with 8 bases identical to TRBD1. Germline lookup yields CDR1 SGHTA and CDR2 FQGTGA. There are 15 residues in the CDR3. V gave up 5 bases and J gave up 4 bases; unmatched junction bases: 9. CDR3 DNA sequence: TGTGCCAGCAGCCTTGGACAGGGCAGGGGCACTGAAGCTTTCTTT. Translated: CASSLGQGRGTEAFF.

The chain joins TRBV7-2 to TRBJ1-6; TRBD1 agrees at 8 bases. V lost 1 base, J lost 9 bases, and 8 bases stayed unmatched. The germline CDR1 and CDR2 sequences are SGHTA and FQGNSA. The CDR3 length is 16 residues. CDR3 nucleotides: TGTGCCAGCAGCTTAGAGGGGAGACAGGGGTTTTCACCCCTCCACTTT. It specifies CASSLEGRQGFSPLHF.

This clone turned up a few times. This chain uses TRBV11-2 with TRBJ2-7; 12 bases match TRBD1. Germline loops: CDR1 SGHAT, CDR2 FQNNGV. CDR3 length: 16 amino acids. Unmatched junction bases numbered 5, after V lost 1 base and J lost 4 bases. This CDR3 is CASSLARDRGLYEQYF. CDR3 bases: TGTGCCAGCAGCTTAGCCCGGGACAGGGGGCTGTACGAGCAGTACTTC.

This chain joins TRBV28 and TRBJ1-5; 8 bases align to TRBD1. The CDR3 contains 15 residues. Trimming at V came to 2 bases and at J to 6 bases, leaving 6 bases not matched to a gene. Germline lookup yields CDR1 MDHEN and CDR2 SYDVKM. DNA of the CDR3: TGTGCCAGCAGTTTACCGGACAGGGTGGGTCAGCCCCAGCATTTT. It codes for CASSLPDRVGQPQHF.

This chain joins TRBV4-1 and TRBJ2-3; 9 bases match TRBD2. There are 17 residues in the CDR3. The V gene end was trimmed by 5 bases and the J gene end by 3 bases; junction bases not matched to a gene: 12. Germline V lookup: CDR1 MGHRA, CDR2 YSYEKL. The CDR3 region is CASSAGLARDRTDTQYF. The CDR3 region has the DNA TGCGCCAGCAGCGCCGGACTAGCGAGGGATAGGACAGATACGCAGTATTTT.

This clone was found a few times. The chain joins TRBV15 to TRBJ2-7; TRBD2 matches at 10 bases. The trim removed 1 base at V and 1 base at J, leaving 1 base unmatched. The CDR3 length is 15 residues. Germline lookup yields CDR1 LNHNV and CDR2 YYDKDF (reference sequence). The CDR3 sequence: CATSRGTSGSYEQYF. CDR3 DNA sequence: TGTGCCACCAGCAGAGGGACTAGCGGATCCTACGAGCAGTACTTC.

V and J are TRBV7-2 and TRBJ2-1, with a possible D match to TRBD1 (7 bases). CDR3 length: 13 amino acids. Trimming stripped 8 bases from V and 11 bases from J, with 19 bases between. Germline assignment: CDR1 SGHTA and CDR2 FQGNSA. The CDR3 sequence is CASQGGTAGKQFF. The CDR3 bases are TGTGCCAGCCAGGGGGGAACGGCGGGTAAGCAGTTCTTC.

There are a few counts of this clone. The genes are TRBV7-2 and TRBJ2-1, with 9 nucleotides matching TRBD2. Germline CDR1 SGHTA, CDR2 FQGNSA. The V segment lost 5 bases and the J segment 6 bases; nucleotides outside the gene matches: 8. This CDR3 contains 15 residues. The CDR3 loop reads CASSPRGGGANEQFF. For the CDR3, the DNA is TGTGCCAGCAGCCCCCGCGGCGGGGGGGCCAATGAGCAGTTCTTC.